A single sample is the source of the 23 T cell receptor beta chains below, sequenced in a study of a mutant IDH1 vaccine in newly diagnosed glioma. Assay used: immunoSEQ multiplex PCR; TCRdb lists only in-frame clones, some missing. This sample yields tens of thousands of clones, of which around 80% are seen a single time; around 3.5% belongs to the top ten. Time point of the sample: week 11, during vaccination. The content of each vaccine dose was 300 ug of mutant IDH1 20-mer peptide, and topical imiquimod accompanied it. For these receptors, no antigen is known. The sequenced sample was PBMCs, obtained from a glioma patient whose treatment included an IDH1 peptide vaccine. The source is a man aged 30 to 45 with glioma.

The chain has TRBV7-9 and TRBJ1-4, with TRBD1 matching over 9 bases. Per the germline V gene, CDR1 is SEHNR and CDR2 is FQNEAQ (reference sequence). V shed 4 bases, J shed 8 bases, and the junction held 5 bases outside the gene matches. The CDR3 sequence is 14 residues long. The CDR3 nucleotides are TGTGCCAGCAGCTGGACAGGGGAGCAAGAAAAACTGTTTTTT. The encoded protein is CASSWTGEQEKLFF.

Details on this clone: The junction and the germline gene differ at one end; a read error may be behind it. This CDR3 is also generated by other DNA sequences in the sample. The V call is TRBV6-1, the J call TRBJ2-7; D unclear. Germline lookup yields CDR1 MNHNS and CDR2 SASEGT. The CDR3 extends over 14 amino acids. CDR3 DNA sequence: TGTGCCAGCAGTGAATTTTCCATCTCCTATGAGCAGTACTTC. Amino acids: CASSEFSISYEQYF.

The rearrangement joins TRBV5-1 to TRBJ1-2; D not certain. Trimming took 3 bases from V and 8 from J, leaving 17 bases between them. Germline V gene lookup returns CDR1 SGHRS and CDR2 YFSETQ. The CDR3 spans 14 residues. CDR3 sequence reads: CASSSRARMVGYTF. The CDR3 DNA follows: TGCGCCAGCAGCTCAAGGGCCCGCATGGTGGGCTACACCTTC.

V gene TRBV6-1 combines with J gene TRBJ1-1; D remains unclear. The length of the CDR3 is 13 residues. Trimming cost V 4 bases and J 0 bases, with 6 bases left between them. The germline V gene has CDR1 MNHNS and CDR2 SASEGT. CDR3 residues: CASSAVMNTEAFF. CDR3 nucleotide sequence: TGTGCCAGCAGTGCCGTAATGAACACTGAAGCTTTCTTT.

This sequence joins TRBV9 and TRBJ2-7; 10 nucleotides align to TRBD2. CDR1 and CDR2 from the germline V gene are SGDLS and YYNGEE. Trimming removed 3 bases from V and 7 bases from J; junction bases left unmatched: 10. This CDR3 is 15 amino acids long. This chain's CDR3 is CASSATAGGLREQYF. CDR3 nucleotides: TGTGCCAGCAGCGCCACAGCGGGGGGGCTTAGGGAGCAGTACTTC.

This clone was picked up one time. The chain employs TRBV28 and TRBJ1-2, with unresolved D. Trimming took off 5 bases at V and 0 bases at J, with 4 bases between the two ends. CDR3 length: 12 residues. Germline loops: CDR1 MDHEN, CDR2 SYDVKM. This CDR3 is CASSKANYGYTF. In DNA, the CDR3 is TGTGCCAGCAGTAAGGCTAACTATGGCTACACCTTC.

This chain connects TRBV10-3 to TRBJ1-5, with no clear D. The CDR3 extends over 16 amino acids. Germline CDR1 is ENHRY and CDR2 is SYGVKD. Trimming stripped 4 bases from V and 0 bases from J, with 13 bases between. Written as DNA, the CDR3 is TGTGCCATCAGTGTGTCCCCTTCTTATAGCAATCAGCCCCAGCATTTT. Translated: CAISVSPSYSNQPQHF.

This clone was detected only once. The chain couples TRBV5-4 to TRBJ1-2; TRBD1 might be the D (5 bases). The CDR3 runs 14 residues. V was shortened by 0 bases and J by 2 bases, with 8 bases between the two germline ends. Per the germline V gene, CDR1 is SGHNT and CDR2 is YYREEE (reference sequence). In nucleotides, the CDR3 is TGTGCCAGCAGCTTGGAGGCAGGGAACTATGGCTACACCTTC. Its translation: CASSLEAGNYGYTF.

This chain links TRBV4-3 with TRBJ1-5; no reliable D call. The CDR3 has 13 amino acids. The germline CDR1 and CDR2 sequences are LGHNA and YSLEER. Trimming left V 4 bases short and J 5 bases short, with 9 bases between. The DNA for the CDR3 is TGCGCCAGCAGCCCCCAGCGGGATCAGCCCCAGCATTTT. This codes for CASSPQRDQPQHF.

This sequence joins TRBV5-6 and TRBJ1-3; TRBD1 might be the D (5 bases). Between the trimmed V and J ends, which lost 0 bases and 2 bases, there was a span of 12 bases. Germline V gives CDR1 SGHDT, CDR2 YYEEEE. The CDR3 is 16 amino acids. This chain's CDR3 is CASSLGRAWTGNTIYF. CDR3 sequence (DNA): TGTGCCAGCAGCTTGGGCAGGGCCTGGACTGGAAACACCATATATTTT. The full variable domain, with the rest looked up from reference TRBV5-6 and TRBJ1-3, is DAGVTQSPTHLIKTRGQQVTLRCSPKSGHDTVSWYQQALGQGPQFIFQYYEEEERQRGNFPDRFSGHQFPNYSSELNVNALLLGDSALYLCASSLGRAWTGNTIYFGEGSWLTVV.

This clone was seen only a few times. The chain uses TRBV29-1 and TRBJ1-2, with a weak D call TRBD1 (5 bases). Germline V gene sequence: CDR1 SQVTM, CDR2 ANQGSEA. The CDR3 is made up of 14 amino acids. V dropped 2 bases and J dropped 3 bases, with 13 bases sitting between them. DNA of the CDR3: TGCAGCGTTGAAAAGGGAGTACAGGACTATGGCTACACCTTC. It yields the protein CSVEKGVQDYGYTF.

This clone appeared a few times. The chain couples TRBV28 to TRBJ1-5, with no clear D. V lost 5 bases to trimming and J lost 7 bases, with 6 bases between them. This CDR3 spans 11 amino acids. The V gene's germline CDR1 is MDHEN and CDR2 SYDVKM. This chain's CDR3 is CASSQSQPQHF. The CDR3 region has the DNA TGTGCCAGCAGTCAAAGCCAGCCCCAGCATTTT.

This clone showed up just a few times. The chain is built from TRBV7-2 and TRBJ1-2, with 7 bases identical to TRBD1. J was trimmed by 4 bases and V by 6 bases; bases with no gene match: 8. The germline gives CDR1 SGHTA, CDR2 FQGNSA. CDR3 length equals 14 residues. The CDR3 bases are TGTGCCAGCAGACGGGACAGACGATTCTATGGCTACACCTTC. Translating it yields CASRRDRRFYGYTF.

The chain is built from TRBV19 and TRBJ2-5; D call uncertain. Germline V gene sequence: CDR1 LNHDA, CDR2 SQIVND (reference sequence). The germline V and J ends were trimmed by 4 bases and 5 bases, with 8 bases remaining between them. The CDR3 covers 12 residues. CDR3 sequence reads: CASSNFRETQYF. For the CDR3, the DNA is TGTGCCAGTAGTAACTTTAGGGAGACCCAGTACTTC. The full variable domain, completed using reference TRBV19 and TRBJ2-5, is DGGITQSPKYLFRKEGQNVTLSCEQNLNHDAMYWYRQDPGQGLRLIYYSQIVNDFQKGDIAEGYSVSREKKESFPLTVTSAQKNPTAFYLCASSNFRETQYFGPGTRLLVL.

For this clone: Other nucleotide sequences in the sample specify the same CDR3. V usage is TRBV6-1 and J usage is TRBJ1-6; no clear D. Between the trimmed V and J ends, which lost 4 bases and 2 bases, there was a span of 6 bases. The CDR3 contains 14 residues. Germline lookup yields CDR1 MNHNS and CDR2 SASEGT. In nucleotides, the CDR3 is TGTGCCAGCAGTGCCGGACCCTATAATTCACCCCTCCACTTT. Its protein product is CASSAGPYNSPLHF.

The genes are TRBV5-8 and TRBJ1-4; 7 bases are a match to TRBD1. Trimming at V came to 5 bases and at J to 4 bases, leaving 11 bases not matched to a gene. Germline lookup yields CDR1 SGHTS and CDR2 YDEGEE. This CDR3 region has 16 residues. In nucleotides, the CDR3 is TGTGCCAGCAGACTTGGACAATCAGGGGGTAATGAAAAACTGTTTTTT. It codes for CASRLGQSGGNEKLFF.

The V and J genes are TRBV27 and TRBJ2-3, with TRBD2 as a possible D gene (5 bases). Germline V gene lookup returns CDR1 MNHEY and CDR2 SMNVEV (reference sequence). The CDR3 loop spans 13 amino acids. Trimming stripped 0 bases from V and 9 bases from J, with 10 bases between. The CDR3 here is CASSLSTAGTQYF. For the CDR3, the DNA is TGTGCCAGCAGTTTATCGACGGCGGGCACGCAGTATTTT.

The rearrangement uses TRBV12-2 and TRBJ2-1. TRBV12-2 is noted as a pseudogene. The CDR3 is 14 residues long. The CDR3 DNA follows: TGTGCAAGTCGCTTAGCAGGGATCTACAATGAGCAGTTCTTC. This translates into CASRLAGIYNEQFF.

J is TRBJ2-5 and V is TRBV12-2. TRBV12-2 is labeled a pseudogene. CDR3 length: 15 amino acids. The DNA for the CDR3 is TGTGCAAGTCGCTTGCCTAGGGAAATCCAAGAGACCCAGTACTTC. This gives the protein CASRLPREIQETQYF.

The chain links TRBV4-1 to TRBJ2-2; 7 bases agree with TRBD1. V was clipped by 4 bases and J by 1 base; unmatched bases: 6. This CDR3 region has 16 residues. The germline V gene encodes CDR1 MGHRA and CDR2 YSYEKL. In DNA form, the CDR3 reads TGCGCCAGCAGCCCTGGACAGGCTCTGAACACCGGGGAGCTGTTTTTT. Amino acid sequence: CASSPGQALNTGELFF.

The rearrangement links TRBV19 to TRBJ1-4, with D unresolved. Looked up from germline, CDR1 is LNHDA and CDR2 is SQIVND (reference sequence). The V end lost 5 bases, the J end lost 3 bases, and 13 bases lay between the germline ends. This CDR3 is built from 15 residues. CDR3 in DNA: TGTGCCAGTAGTCGTCGAGTGTCGGCTAATGAAAAACTGTTTTTT. Its protein product is CASSRRVSANEKLFF.

CDR3 protein: CASSLEVRVHEQYF. The CDR3 nucleotides read TGTGCCAGCAGCTTAGAGGTCAGGGTCCACGAGCAGTACTTC. The V and J genes are TRBV7-8 and TRBJ2-7, with D possibly being TRBD1 (5 bases). CDR1 is SGHVS and CDR2 is FQNEAQ in the germline V gene. V was pared by 1 base and J by 5 bases, with 12 bases between. This CDR3 has 14 residues.

The CDR3 DNA reads TGTGCCAGCAGCCGGACTAGCGGGACCTACGAGCAGTACTTC. This encodes CASSRTSGTYEQYF. This chain connects TRBV7-6 to TRBJ2-7, with TRBD2 matching over 12 bases. This CDR3 region has 14 residues. V shed 5 bases, J shed 2 bases, and the junction held 1 base outside the gene matches. Germline V gene sequence: CDR1 SGHVS, CDR2 FNYEAQ. Full variable domain (missing parts from reference TRBV7-6 and TRBJ2-7): GAGVSQSPRYKVTKRGQDVALRCDPISGHVSLYWYRQALGQGPEFLTYFNYEAQQDKSGLPNDRFSAERPEGSISTLTIQRTEQRDSAMYRCASSRTSGTYEQYFGPGTRLTVT.